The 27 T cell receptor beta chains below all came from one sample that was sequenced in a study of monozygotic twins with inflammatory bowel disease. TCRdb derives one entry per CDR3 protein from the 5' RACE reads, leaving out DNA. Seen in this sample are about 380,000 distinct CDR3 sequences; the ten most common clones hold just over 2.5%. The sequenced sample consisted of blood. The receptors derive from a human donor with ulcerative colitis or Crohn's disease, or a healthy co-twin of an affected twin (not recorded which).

The CDR3 is CASSLLPSGGGNEQFF. This chain links TRBV7-7 with TRBJ2-1; lacking DNA, the TRBD2 call made by TCRdb goes unchecked. The CDR3 is 16 amino acids. Germline loops: CDR1 SSHAT, CDR2 FNYEAQ (reference sequence).

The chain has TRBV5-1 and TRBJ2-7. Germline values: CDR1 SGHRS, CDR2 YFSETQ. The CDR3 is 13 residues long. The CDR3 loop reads CASSDRAGDEQYF.

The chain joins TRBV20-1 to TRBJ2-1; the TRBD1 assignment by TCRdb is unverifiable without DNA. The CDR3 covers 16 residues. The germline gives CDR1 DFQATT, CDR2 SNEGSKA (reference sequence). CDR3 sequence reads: CSASQLGSSSYNEQFF.

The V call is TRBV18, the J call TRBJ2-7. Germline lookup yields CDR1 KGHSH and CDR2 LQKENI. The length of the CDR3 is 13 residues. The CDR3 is CASSPVAETQQYF.

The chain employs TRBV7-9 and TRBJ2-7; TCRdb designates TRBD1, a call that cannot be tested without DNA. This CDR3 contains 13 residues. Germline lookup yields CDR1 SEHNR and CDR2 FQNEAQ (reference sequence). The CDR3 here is CASRPPRGNEQYF.

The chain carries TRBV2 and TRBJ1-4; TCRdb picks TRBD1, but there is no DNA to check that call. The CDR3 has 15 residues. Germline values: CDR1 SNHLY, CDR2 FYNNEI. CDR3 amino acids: CASRGGTGRGEKLFF.

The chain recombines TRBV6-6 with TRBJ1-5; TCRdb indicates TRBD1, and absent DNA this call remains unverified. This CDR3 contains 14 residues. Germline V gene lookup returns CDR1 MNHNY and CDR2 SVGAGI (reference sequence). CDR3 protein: CASSRTGDNQPQHF.

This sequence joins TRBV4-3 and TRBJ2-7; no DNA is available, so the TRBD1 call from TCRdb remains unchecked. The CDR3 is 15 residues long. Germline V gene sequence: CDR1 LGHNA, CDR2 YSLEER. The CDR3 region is CASSQDKTGGVQQYF.

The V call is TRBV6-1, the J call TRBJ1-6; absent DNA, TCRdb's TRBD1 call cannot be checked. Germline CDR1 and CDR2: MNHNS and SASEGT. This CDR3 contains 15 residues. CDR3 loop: CASSVLQGSNSPLHF.

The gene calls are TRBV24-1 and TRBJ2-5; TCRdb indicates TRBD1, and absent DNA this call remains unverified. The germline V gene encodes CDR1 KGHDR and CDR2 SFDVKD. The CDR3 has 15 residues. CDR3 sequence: CATSEGGRGRETQYF.

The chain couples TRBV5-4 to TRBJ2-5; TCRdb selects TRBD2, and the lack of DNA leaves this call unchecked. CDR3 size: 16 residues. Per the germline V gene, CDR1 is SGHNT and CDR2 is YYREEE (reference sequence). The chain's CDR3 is CASSLTSGPYQETQYF.

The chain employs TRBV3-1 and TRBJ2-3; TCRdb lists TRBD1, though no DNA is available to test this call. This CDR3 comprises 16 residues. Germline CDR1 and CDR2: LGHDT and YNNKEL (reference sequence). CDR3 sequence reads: CASSRGQAGAGDTQYF.

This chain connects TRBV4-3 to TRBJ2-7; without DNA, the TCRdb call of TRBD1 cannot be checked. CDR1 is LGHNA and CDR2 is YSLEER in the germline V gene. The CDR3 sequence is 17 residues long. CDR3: CASSQAPPGQGSYEQYF.

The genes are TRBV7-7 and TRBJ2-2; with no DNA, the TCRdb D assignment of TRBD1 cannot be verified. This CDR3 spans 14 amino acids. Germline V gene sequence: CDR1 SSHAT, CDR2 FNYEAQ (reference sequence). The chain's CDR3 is CASSQGWETGELFF.

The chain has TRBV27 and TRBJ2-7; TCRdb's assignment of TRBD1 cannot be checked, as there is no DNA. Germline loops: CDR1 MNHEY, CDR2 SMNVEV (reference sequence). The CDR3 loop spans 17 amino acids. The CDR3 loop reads CASSPHNRDRVYYEQYF.

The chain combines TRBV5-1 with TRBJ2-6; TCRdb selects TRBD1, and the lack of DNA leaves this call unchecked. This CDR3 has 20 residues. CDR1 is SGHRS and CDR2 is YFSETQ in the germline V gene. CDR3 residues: CASSFLLPGSRGSGANVLTF.

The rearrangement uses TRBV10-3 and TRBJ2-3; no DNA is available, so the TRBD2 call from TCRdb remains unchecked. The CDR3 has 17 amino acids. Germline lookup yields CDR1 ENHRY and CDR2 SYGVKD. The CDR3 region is CAISVTLTSGGTDTQYF.

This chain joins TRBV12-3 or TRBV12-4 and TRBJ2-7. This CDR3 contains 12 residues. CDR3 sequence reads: CASSRDLYEQYF.

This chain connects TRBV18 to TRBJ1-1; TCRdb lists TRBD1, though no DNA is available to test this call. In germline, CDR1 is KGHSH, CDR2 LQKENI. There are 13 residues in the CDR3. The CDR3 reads CASSPYRGREAFF. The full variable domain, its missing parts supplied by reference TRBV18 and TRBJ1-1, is NAGVMQNPRHLVRRRGQEARLRCSPMKGHSHVYWYRQLPEEGLKFMVYLQKENIIDESGMPKERFSAEFPKEGPSILRIQQVVRGDSAAYFCASSPYRGREAFFGQGTRLTVV.

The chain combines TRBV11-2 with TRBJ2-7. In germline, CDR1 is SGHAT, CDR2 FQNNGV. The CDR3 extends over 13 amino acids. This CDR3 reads CASSHGNSYEQYF.

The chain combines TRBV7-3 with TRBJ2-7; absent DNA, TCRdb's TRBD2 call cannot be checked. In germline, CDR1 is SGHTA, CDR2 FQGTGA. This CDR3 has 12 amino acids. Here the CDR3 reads CASSPSGYERYF. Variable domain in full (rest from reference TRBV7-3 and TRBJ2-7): GAGVSQTPSNKVTEKGKYVELRCDPISGHTALYWYRQSLGQGPEFLIYFQGTGAADDSGLPNDRFFAVRPEGSVSTLKIQRTERGDSAVYLCASSPSGYERYFGPGTRLTVT.

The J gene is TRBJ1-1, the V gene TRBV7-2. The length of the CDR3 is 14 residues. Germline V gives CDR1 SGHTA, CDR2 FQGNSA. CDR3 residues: CASSPNLMNTEAFF.

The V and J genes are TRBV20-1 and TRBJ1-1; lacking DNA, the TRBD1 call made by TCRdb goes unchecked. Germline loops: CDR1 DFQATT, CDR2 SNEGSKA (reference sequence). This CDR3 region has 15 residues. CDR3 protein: CSAREGDNRVGEAFF.

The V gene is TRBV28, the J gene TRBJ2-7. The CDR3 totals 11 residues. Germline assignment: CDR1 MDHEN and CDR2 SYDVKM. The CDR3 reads CASSLRREQYF.

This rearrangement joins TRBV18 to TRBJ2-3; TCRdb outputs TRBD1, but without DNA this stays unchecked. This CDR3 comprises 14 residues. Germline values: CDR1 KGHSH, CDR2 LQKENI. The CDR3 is CASSPQSGTDTQYF.

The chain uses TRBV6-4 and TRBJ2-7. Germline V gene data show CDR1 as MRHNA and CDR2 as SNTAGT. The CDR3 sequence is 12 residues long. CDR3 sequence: CAKKGINYEQYF.

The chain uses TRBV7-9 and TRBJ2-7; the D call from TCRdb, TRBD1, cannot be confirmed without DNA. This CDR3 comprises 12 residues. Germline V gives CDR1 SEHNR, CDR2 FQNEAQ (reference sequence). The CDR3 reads CASSQTVDEQYF. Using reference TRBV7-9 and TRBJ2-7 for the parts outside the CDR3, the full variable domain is DTGVSQNPRHKITKRGQNVTFRCDPISEHNRLYWYRQTLGQGPEFLTYFQNEAQLEKSRLLSDRFSAERPKGSFSTLEIQRTEQGDSAMYLCASSQTVDEQYFGPGTRLTVT.